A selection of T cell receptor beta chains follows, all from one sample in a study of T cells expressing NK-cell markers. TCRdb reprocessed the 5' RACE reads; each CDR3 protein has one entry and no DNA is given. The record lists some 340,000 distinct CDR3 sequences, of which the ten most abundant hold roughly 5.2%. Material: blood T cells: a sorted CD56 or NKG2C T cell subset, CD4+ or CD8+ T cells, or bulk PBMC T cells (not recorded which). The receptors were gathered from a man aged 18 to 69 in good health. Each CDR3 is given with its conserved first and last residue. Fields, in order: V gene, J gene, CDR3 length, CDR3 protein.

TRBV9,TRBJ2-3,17,CASSVVGSGGPGDTQYF
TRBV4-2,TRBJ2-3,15,CASSGRGQGSDTQYF
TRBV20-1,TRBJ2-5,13,CRPLAGAKETQYF
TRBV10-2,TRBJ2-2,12,CASSESWRELFF
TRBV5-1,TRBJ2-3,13,CASTDLGTDTQYF
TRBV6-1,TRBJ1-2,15,CASRAFRGHNYGYTF
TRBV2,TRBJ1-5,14,CASNLGREGQPQHF
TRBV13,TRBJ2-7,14,CASSASGGVYEQYF
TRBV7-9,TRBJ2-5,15,CASSLRQGREETQYF
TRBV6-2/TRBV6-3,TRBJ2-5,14,CASSQGTSGKTQYF
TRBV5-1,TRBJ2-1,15,CASSSLAGGPYEQFF
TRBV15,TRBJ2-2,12,CATSKATGELFF
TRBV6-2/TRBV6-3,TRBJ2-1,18,CASSYSRGGPLSYNEQFF
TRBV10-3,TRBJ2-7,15,CAISVGPTATYEQYF
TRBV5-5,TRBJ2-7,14,CASTLTALWLEQYF
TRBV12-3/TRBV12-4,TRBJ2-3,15,CASRLKGIGTDTQYF
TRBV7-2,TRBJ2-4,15,CASSLGRGASNIQYF
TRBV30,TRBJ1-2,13,CAWRGVTAYGYTF
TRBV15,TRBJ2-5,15,CATSRGDHGGETQYF
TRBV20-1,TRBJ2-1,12,CSAPRGNNEQFF
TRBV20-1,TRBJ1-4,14,CSASDRGVGEKLFF
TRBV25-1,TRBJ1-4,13,CASERATNEKLFF
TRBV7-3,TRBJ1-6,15,CASSLNETPNSPLHF
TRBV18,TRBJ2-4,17,CASSPRTGRLAKNIQYF
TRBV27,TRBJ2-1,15,CASSPQVVRLNEQFF